This T cell receptor (beta chain) came from a study of blood T cell repertoires in COVID-19. Study-wide context: PBMCs, B-cell-depleted T cells, or T cells were the source of the cDNA or gDNA that made up the material.

Here immunoSEQ multiplex PCR was the method, and the copy in TCRdb shows in-frame clones only, minus some. This table holds about 380,000 clones, approximately 90% found once. The ends lost 2 bases at V and 5 bases at J; junction bases unmatched: 6. CDR1 is SGHRS, CDR2 YFSETQ, per germline. The CDR3 runs 15 residues. Participants came from roughly 25 US areas, aged about 18 to 90 years. Participants' own reports of clinical history determined their cohort assignment. What was sequenced was PBMCs or T cells enriched from blood (not recorded which). The rearrangement uses TRBV5-1 and TRBJ2-5, with TRBD1 identical over 10 bases. The source of this sequence is a woman younger than 35 who had recovered from COVID-19. The CDR3 nucleotides read TGCGCCAGCAGCTTCGGGACAGGGGTTGGGGAGACCCAGTACTTC. Protein product: CASSFGTGVGETQYF.